The rows below give T cell receptor beta chains drawn from one sample of a study of Ad26.COV2.S vaccination and SARS-CoV-2 variants. The method was immunoSEQ multiplex PCR; TCRdb's version includes in-frame clones alone and lacks a portion of them. The sample has hundreds of thousands of clones, 90% seen once; the top ten hold 12%. Sequencing was performed on peripheral blood, taken in a trial of Ad26.COV2.S vaccine versus placebo. The receptor set was obtained from a person aged 18-60 years who received the Ad26.COV2.S COVID-19 vaccine or a placebo. Both conserved end residues are part of each CDR3. D genes are given only for firm matches. The size of a clone is reported for some rows only, either as once, few or many, or as a class for expanded clones.

D gene: .
V gene: TRBV10-3
J gene: TRBJ1-1
clone size: once
CDR3 protein: CAISEGGVNTEAFF
CDR3 DNA: TGTGCCATCAGTGAGGGGGGAGTGAACACTGAAGCTTTCTTT

D gene: .
V gene: TRBV19
J gene: TRBJ1-2
clone size: .
CDR3 protein: CASSILGMGSYGYTF
CDR3 DNA: TGTGCCAGTAGTATACTTGGTATGGGTAGCTATGGCTACACCTTC

D gene: .
V gene: TRBV27
J gene: TRBJ1-1
clone size: .
CDR3 protein: CATRDTMNTEAFF
CDR3 DNA: TGTGCCACGCGGGACACCATGAACACTGAAGCTTTCTTT

D gene: .
V gene: TRBV7-9
J gene: TRBJ1-3
clone size: .
CDR3 protein: CASSDRQILSGNTIYF
CDR3 DNA: TGTGCCAGCAGCGATAGACAGATTCTCTCTGGAAACACCATATATTTT

D gene: .
V gene: TRBV12-3/TRBV12-4
J gene: TRBJ2-5
clone size: .
CDR3 protein: CASRGLQETQYF
CDR3 DNA: TGTGCCAGCAGGGGACTCCAAGAGACCCAGTACTTC

D gene: .
V gene: TRBV7-2
J gene: TRBJ2-3
clone size: once
CDR3 protein: CASSLWAASTDTQYF
CDR3 DNA: TGTGCCAGCAGCTTATGGGCAGCTAGCACAGATACGCAGTATTTT

D gene: .
V gene: TRBV9
J gene: TRBJ2-3
clone size: .
CDR3 protein: CASSVGRIYADTQYF
CDR3 DNA: TGTGCCAGCAGCGTAGGCAGAATCTACGCAGATACGCAGTATTTT

D gene: TRBD1
V gene: TRBV18
J gene: TRBJ1-4
clone size: .
CDR3 protein: CASSPPGQGGEKLFF
CDR3 DNA: TGTGCCAGCTCACCACCTGGACAGGGAGGCGAAAAACTGTTTTTT

D gene: .
V gene: TRBV7-2
J gene: TRBJ2-3
clone size: .
CDR3 protein: CASSGRHTDTQYF
CDR3 DNA: TGTGCCAGCAGCGGCCGACACACAGATACGCAGTATTTT

D gene: .
V gene: TRBV5-3
J gene: TRBJ2-7
clone size: .
CDR3 protein: CARDEEWMETYEQYF
CDR3 DNA: TGTGCCAGAGACGAGGAGTGGATGGAGACCTACGAGCAGTACTTC

D gene: .
V gene: TRBV12-3/TRBV12-4
J gene: TRBJ1-2
clone size: .
CDR3 protein: CASNKVPIGYTF
CDR3 DNA: TGTGCCAGCAATAAAGTACCTATCGGCTACACCTTC

D gene: .
V gene: TRBV19
J gene: TRBJ2-7
clone size: .
CDR3 protein: CASSIYAGVGYEQYF
CDR3 DNA: TGTGCCAGTAGTATATATGCAGGGGTGGGCTACGAGCAGTACTTC

D gene: .
V gene: TRBV7-3
J gene: TRBJ2-1
clone size: .
CDR3 protein: CASSLSPGAPYNEQFF
CDR3 DNA: TGTGCCAGCAGCTTGTCCCCCGGGGCACCCTACAATGAGCAGTTCTTC

D gene: .
V gene: TRBV28
J gene: TRBJ1-6
clone size: .
CDR3 protein: CASNPGLTNSPLHF
CDR3 DNA: TGTGCCAGCAACCCGGGACTTACTAATTCACCCCTCCACTTT

D gene: .
V gene: TRBV7-8
J gene: TRBJ1-1
clone size: .
CDR3 protein: CASSLGRATEAFF
CDR3 DNA: TGTGCCAGCAGCTTAGGCAGGGCCACTGAAGCTTTCTTT

D gene: TRBD2
V gene: TRBV25-1
J gene: TRBJ2-5
clone size: .
CDR3 protein: CASSWEGRPGTQYF
CDR3 DNA: TGTGCCAGCAGCTGGGAGGGACGCCCCGGGACCCAGTACTTC

D gene: TRBD2
V gene: TRBV4-3
J gene: TRBJ2-3
clone size: .
CDR3 protein: CASSQERWTSGFTDTQYF
CDR3 DNA: TGCGCCAGCAGCCAAGAGCGATGGACTAGCGGATTCACAGATACGCAGTATTTT

D gene: TRBD2
V gene: TRBV27
J gene: TRBJ2-1
clone size: .
CDR3 protein: CASSLGTSVYNEQFF
CDR3 DNA: TGTGCCAGCAGTTTGGGGACTAGCGTCTACAATGAGCAGTTCTTC

D gene: .
V gene: TRBV10-1
J gene: TRBJ2-1
clone size: .
CDR3 protein: CASSESGTYNEQFF
CDR3 DNA: TGCGCCAGCAGTGAGTCTGGTACCTACAATGAGCAGTTCTTC

D gene: .
V gene: TRBV9
J gene: TRBJ2-7
clone size: .
CDR3 protein: CASSVGPGFAYEQYF
CDR3 DNA: TGTGCCAGCAGCGTAGGACCGGGTTTTGCCTACGAGCAGTACTTC

D gene: .
V gene: TRBV29-1
J gene: TRBJ1-1
clone size: .
CDR3 protein: CSVAVTGTEAFF
CDR3 DNA: TGCAGCGTTGCCGTTACGGGCACTGAAGCTTTCTTT

D gene: TRBD1
V gene: TRBV11-2
J gene: TRBJ2-5
clone size: once
CDR3 protein: CASSLQGAWETQYF
CDR3 DNA: TGTGCCAGCAGCTTGCAGGGGGCATGGGAGACCCAGTACTTC

D gene: .
V gene: TRBV18
J gene: TRBJ1-1
clone size: .
CDR3 protein: CASSPTLGHKNTEAFF
CDR3 DNA: TGTGCCAGCTCACCGACCTTGGGACATAAGAACACTGAAGCTTTCTTT